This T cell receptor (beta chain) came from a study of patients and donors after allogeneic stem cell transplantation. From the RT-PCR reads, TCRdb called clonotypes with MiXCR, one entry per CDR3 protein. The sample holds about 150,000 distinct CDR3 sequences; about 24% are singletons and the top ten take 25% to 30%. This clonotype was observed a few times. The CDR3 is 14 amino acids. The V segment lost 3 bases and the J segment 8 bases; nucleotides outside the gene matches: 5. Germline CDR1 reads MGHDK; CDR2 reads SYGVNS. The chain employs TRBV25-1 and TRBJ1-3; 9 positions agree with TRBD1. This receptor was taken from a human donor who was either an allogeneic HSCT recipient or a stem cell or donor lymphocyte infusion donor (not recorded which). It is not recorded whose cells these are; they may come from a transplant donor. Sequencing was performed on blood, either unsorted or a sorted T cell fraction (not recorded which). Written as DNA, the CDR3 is TGTGCCAGCAGTGACCGGGACAGGGCCCACACCATATATTTT. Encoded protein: CASSDRDRAHTIYF.